Included here is one T cell receptor beta chain sequence, with context. These data come from a study of blood T cell repertoires in COVID-19. While infection was still active, Seattle patients were enrolled and then followed longitudinally. Per germline, CDR1 SGDLS and CDR2 YYNGEE. Trimming at V came to 0 bases and at J to 4 bases, leaving 10 bases not matched to a gene. There are 17 residues in the CDR3. Method: immunoSEQ multiplex PCR; TCRdb's copy keeps in-frame clones and lacks some. This table holds fewer than 350,000 clones, roughly nine tenths found once. The TCR comes from a woman aged 25 to 39 with COVID-19, enrolled during active disease. The sample comprised peripheral blood. This rearrangement joins TRBV9 to TRBJ2-3; 8 bases fit TRBD2. The chain's CDR3 is CASSVALSGGEPDTQYF. CDR3 DNA sequence: TGTGCCAGCAGCGTAGCTCTGTCCGGGGGGGAGCCAGATACGCAGTATTTT.